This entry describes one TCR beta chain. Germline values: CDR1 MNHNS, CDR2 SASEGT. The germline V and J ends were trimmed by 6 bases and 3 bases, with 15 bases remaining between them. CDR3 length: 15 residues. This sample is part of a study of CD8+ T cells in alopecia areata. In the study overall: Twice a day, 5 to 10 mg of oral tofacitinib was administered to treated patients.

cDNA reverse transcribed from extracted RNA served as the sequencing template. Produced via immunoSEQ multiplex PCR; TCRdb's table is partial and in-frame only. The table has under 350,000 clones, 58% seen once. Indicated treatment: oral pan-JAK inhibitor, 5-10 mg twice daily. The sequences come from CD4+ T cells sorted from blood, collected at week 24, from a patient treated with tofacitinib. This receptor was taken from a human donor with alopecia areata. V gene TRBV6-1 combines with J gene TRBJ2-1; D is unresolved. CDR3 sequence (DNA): TGTGCCAGCAGGAATAAAATTAACAGCTACAATGAGCAGTTCTTC. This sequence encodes CASRNKINSYNEQFF.